The subject of this entry is one T cell receptor (beta chain). The antigen is undetermined. These data are taken from a study of shared clonotypes between healthy human individuals. Study-level points and caveats: Clonotype sharing among donors was expected to depend on sequencing depth. Large depth notwithstanding, sorted-subset sequencing proved incomplete by rarefaction. With few donors, the genetic and exposure-history diversity represented was limited.

Deep was the level at which the assay was run. Produced via immunoSEQ multiplex PCR; TCRdb's table is partial and in-frame only. This sample has roughly 2,500,000 clones, with 90% to 95% found just once. Source material: naive CD4+ T cells from PBMCs. The subset denotes: CD45RA+ positively selected. The TCR was taken from a man aged 18 to 35 in good health. Some clones in this sample may be carry-over from other donors' samples.

This CDR3 is CASSDGRTAQKTQYF. CDR3 in DNA: TGTGCCAGCAGTGACGGGCGTACGGCTCAAAAGACCCAGTACTTC. This chain uses TRBV6-1 with TRBJ2-5, with D unresolved. The CDR3 has 15 amino acids. Trimming left V 3 bases short and J 6 bases short, with 17 bases between. Germline-derived CDR1 and CDR2 are MNHNS and SASEGT.